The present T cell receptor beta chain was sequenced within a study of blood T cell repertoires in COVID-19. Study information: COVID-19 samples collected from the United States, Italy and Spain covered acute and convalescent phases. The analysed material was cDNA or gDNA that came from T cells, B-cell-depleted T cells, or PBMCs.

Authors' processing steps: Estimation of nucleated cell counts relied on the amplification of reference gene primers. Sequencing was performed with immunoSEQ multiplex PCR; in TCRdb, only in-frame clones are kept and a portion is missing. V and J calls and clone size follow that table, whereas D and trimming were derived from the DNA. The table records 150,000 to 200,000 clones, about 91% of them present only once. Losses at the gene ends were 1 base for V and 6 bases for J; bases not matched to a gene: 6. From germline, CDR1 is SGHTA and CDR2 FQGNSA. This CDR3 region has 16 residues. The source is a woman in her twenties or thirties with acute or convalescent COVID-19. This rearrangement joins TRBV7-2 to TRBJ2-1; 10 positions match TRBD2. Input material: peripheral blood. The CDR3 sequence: CASSLDGAGGPNEQFF. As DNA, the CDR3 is TGTGCCAGCAGCTTAGATGGAGCGGGAGGGCCCAATGAGCAGTTCTTC.